Below are 5 T cell receptor beta chains sequenced from a single sample in a study of blood T cell repertoires in COVID-19. Assay: immunoSEQ multiplex PCR; the TCRdb copy retains only in-frame clones and omits some. This sample has some 170,000 clones, with 82% found just once. The source material was peripheral blood. All receptors come from a woman between 65 and 79 years old with acute or convalescent COVID-19.

The rearrangement uses TRBV3-1 (or the pseudogene TRBV3-2) and TRBJ1-2; D remains ambiguous. Deletions cut 0 bases from V and 3 bases from J, with 17 bases between. The CDR3 covers 17 residues. The V gene's germline CDR1 is LGHDT and CDR2 YNNKEL (reference sequence). The CDR3 spells CASSQDGSADWDYGYTF. The CDR3 region has the DNA TGTGCCAGCAGCCAAGATGGATCGGCGGACTGGGACTATGGCTACACCTTC.

The CDR3 bases are TGTGCCAGCAGCTTAGACGGGGTGGTGGAAAAACTGTTTTTT. It codes for CASSLDGVVEKLFF. The chain is built from TRBV7-9 and TRBJ1-4; D is undetermined. V lost 1 base and J lost 8, with 11 bases in between. The V gene's germline CDR1 is SEHNR and CDR2 FQNEAQ (reference sequence). This CDR3 spans 14 amino acids.

This sequence joins TRBV27 and TRBJ2-3; D is ambiguous. Looked up from germline, CDR1 is MNHEY and CDR2 is SMNVEV (reference sequence). The V end was cut by 3 bases, the J end by 4 bases, with 11 bases between. The CDR3 sequence is 14 residues long. The chain's CDR3 is CASSFLPVPDTQYF. The DNA of the CDR3 is TGTGCCAGCAGTTTCCTCCCCGTCCCAGATACGCAGTATTTT.

Only a few counts were recorded for this clone. The chain recombines TRBV6-4 with TRBJ1-2; D possibly corresponds to TRBD1 (5 bases). Trimming took off 2 bases at V and 7 bases at J, with 17 bases between the two ends. Germline V gives CDR1 MRHNA, CDR2 SNTAGT. The CDR3 has 15 residues. Written as DNA, the CDR3 is TGTGCCAGCAGTGACGGGGGGTCGGGTTTGCGTGGCTACACCTTC. Its protein is CASSDGGSGLRGYTF.

V and J are TRBV6-6 and TRBJ2-1; 11 bases are shared with TRBD1. CDR1 MNHNY and CDR2 SVGAGI come from the germline V gene (reference sequence). This CDR3 has 15 amino acids. J lost 3 bases, V lost 4 bases, and 2 bases had no gene match. CDR3 sequence (DNA): TGTGCCAGCAGTTTGGGGACAGGGGGCTACAATGAGCAGTTCTTC. Protein product: CASSLGTGGYNEQFF.